This T cell receptor beta chain was documented in a study of T cells expressing NK-cell markers (dated by TCRdb to 2019 to 2021). For the wider study: Three sorted T-cell subsets (CD3+CD56+NKG2C+, CD3+CD56+NKG2C- and CD3+CD56-NKG2C+) from about 8 donors had their TCR beta-chain repertoires profiled. Among the eight sequenced donors, only one was HCMV-seronegative, while the other seven were HCMV-seropositive. All eight donors whose samples were sequenced were randomly selected healthy volunteers, three of them men and five women. Sequencing of the libraries produced 2 x 150 bp reads on Illumina HiSeq 2000/2500, MiSeq or NextSeq.

The instrument given in TCRdb is Illumina HiSeq 2000. The TCR beta cDNA libraries were made using 5'RACE template switching, a step that added both a universal primer site and unique molecular identifiers. cDNA synthesis was primed from the TCR beta constant segment and was followed by two successive PCR amplification steps. The study's processing was this. MIGEC was used to demultiplex reads and group the reads by UMI, and MiTCR was used to assemble and quantify clonotypes. To remove erroneous sequences, TCR cDNA sequences were retained only when supported by two or more reads. The tcR package was used for downstream repertoire analysis, and clonotypes were matched across fractions by CDR3 nucleotide sequence plus V segment. VDJmatch was used to annotate antigen specificity against VDJdb, with one amino acid substitution in CDR3 allowed. TCRdb reprocessed the reads and provides one entry for every CDR3 protein sequence; no DNA is given. The V and J calls and clone size come from TCRdb's table, not from the authors' own analysis. The record for this sample contains more than 250,000 distinct CDR3 sequences. The ten largest clones add up to 0.39% of the sample.

Points on this clonotype: Its antigen is currently not known.

What the study reported, not specific to this receptor: Whether the expanded NKG2C-expressing T cell clones were specific for HCMV antigens was left unclear. For five or six donors, the dominant CD3+CD56+NKG2C+ clonotypes were among the top 10 CD8+ clonotypes and accounted for about 1.0-7.5% of CD8+ T cells. Those dominant clonotypes were again the most abundant among CD3+CD56-NKG2C+ cells in four donors, at 28.3-60.1%.

To determine HCMV serostatus, a commercial ELISA kit was used to detect HCMV-specific IgG in serum. Peripheral blood mononuclear cells were isolated from blood by Ficoll density gradient centrifugation. The sample comprised blood T cells: a sorted CD56 or NKG2C T cell subset, CD4+ or CD8+ T cells, or bulk PBMC T cells (not recorded which). The receptor was derived from a man between 18 and 29 years old in good health. Donor details come from another sample of the same person, matched by shared clones.

The CDR3 is CASSYAGGPGNEQFF. Recombination connected TRBV6-2 or TRBV6-3 to TRBJ2-1; with no DNA, the TCRdb D assignment of TRBD2 cannot be verified. Via the germline V gene, CDR1 is MNHEY and CDR2 SVGEGT. Measured from the cysteine to the phenylalanine, the CDR3 is 15 residues long. There is no recorded DNA.